In this sample, the clone carrying this TCR beta chain turned up many times. These data belong to a study of metastatic and nonmetastatic thyroid tumors. Study-level background: The comparison covered peripheral blood and tumor or nodule tissue in malignant and benign thyroid patients.

The J segment lost 5 bases and the V segment lost 3 bases, leaving 4 bases of the junction unmatched. The CDR3 extends over 15 amino acids. CDR1 is DFQATT and CDR2 is SNEGSKA in the germline V gene (reference sequence). TCRdb ran MiXCR on the PCR reads. Here the sample spans tens of thousands of clones, around 17% being singletons. All patients were treatment-naive before thyroid surgery. The chain employs TRBV20-1 and TRBJ2-5; 15 positions agree with TRBD2. This clonotype originated in a female donor with papillary thyroid cancer or a benign thyroid nodule (not recorded which). Some clones in this sample may be carry-over from other donors' samples. The sequencing sample was made of tumor tissue. CDR3 region: CSARGLAGGGETQYF. The DNA for the CDR3 is TGCAGTGCTAGGGGACTAGCGGGAGGCGGGGAGACCCAGTACTTC.